Listed below are T cell receptor beta chains from one sample, sequenced in a study of T cell repertoires in cytomegalovirus infection. One entry per CDR3 protein results from TCRdb running MiXCR on the reads. The table has some 180,000 distinct CDR3 sequences, approximately 19% seen once. Sequencing was performed on PBMCs. These receptor sequences come from a human donor in good health (CMV status not recorded). Some clones in this sample may be carry-over from other donors' samples. The CDR3 runs from the conserved cysteine through the conserved F or W. The D gene is left open where the match is weak. Size is stated for part of the rows, as once, few or many counts, or as a class when the clone is expanded.

. | medium-sized | TRBJ1-5 | TRBV7-2 | 13 | TGTGCCAGCAGCTTAAGGGTGAATCAGCCCCAGCATTTT | CASSLRVNQPQHF
. | few | TRBJ2-2 | TRBV28 | 18 | TGTGCCAGCAGTTCACCCAGAGACCCGAGCGGATACACCGGGGAGCTGTTTTTT | CASSSPRDPSGYTGELFF
. | many | TRBJ1-1 | TRBV12-3/TRBV12-4 | 13 | TGTGCCAGCAGTTTAAAGAAGAACACTGAAGCTTTCTTT | CASSLKKNTEAFF
. | many | TRBJ1-2 | TRBV7-9 | 14 | TGTGCCAGCAGCTTAGTAACGTCGTCTTATGGCTACACCTTC | CASSLVTSSYGYTF
. | few | TRBJ1-1 | TRBV7-3 | 14 | TGTGCCAGCAGCCCCTTGGGAGGGGAAACTGAAGCTTTCTTT | CASSPLGGETEAFF
. | few | TRBJ2-7 | TRBV12-3/TRBV12-4 | 13 | TGTGCCAGCAGTTTAAAGGTTCTGAACGAGCAGTACTTC | CASSLKVLNEQYF
TRBD1 | . | TRBJ2-7 | TRBV4-3 | 17 | TGCGCCAGCAGCCAAGATTTTGGACAGGGGACATCCTACGAGCAGTACTTC | CASSQDFGQGTSYEQYF
. | . | TRBJ2-1 | TRBV2 | 17 | TGTGCCAGCAGCGCCCTGAATCCGGGACGGACCTACAATGAGCAGTTCTTC | CASSALNPGRTYNEQFF
. | . | TRBJ2-1 | TRBV7-3 | 13 | TGTGACAGCAGCTTGTCGCAGTCCTACGAGCAGTTCTTC | CDSSLSQSYEQFF
TRBD2 | few | TRBJ2-1 | TRBV20-1 | 16 | TGCAGTGCCGTCGGACTAGCGGGAGTGAATCGCAATGAGCAGTTCTTC | CSAVGLAGVNRNEQFF
. | many | TRBJ2-7 | TRBV7-2 | 11 | TGTGCCAGCAGCTTCATTCGTGAGCAGTACTTC | CASSFIREQYF
. | many | TRBJ2-7 | TRBV6-5 | 12 | TGTGCCAGCAGTTCAGCGGTGGGGGAGCAGTACTTC | CASSSAVGEQYF
TRBD1 | . | TRBJ1-5 | TRBV7-9 | 15 | TGTGCCAGCAGCCCGGACAGGGGTAGCAATCAGCCCCAGCATTTT | CASSPDRGSNQPQHF
. | few | TRBJ1-1 | TRBV2 | 13 | TGTGCCTGCCGATTGGGTCGGCAGGGTGAAGCTTTCTTT | CACRLGRQGEAFF
. | . | TRBJ2-6 | TRBV11-2 | 16 | TGTGCCAGCAGCTTAGACGGGAGCTCTGGGGCCAACGTCCTGACTTTC | CASSLDGSSGANVLTF
. | many | TRBJ2-7 | TRBV7-2 | 12 | TGTGCCAGCAGCACGACTACTTACGAGCAGTACTTC | CASSTTTYEQYF
. | many | TRBJ1-1 | TRBV27 | 13 | TGTGCCAGCAGAGCGTGGGGGGGCACTGAAGCTTTCTTT | CASRAWGGTEAFF
TRBD1 | many | TRBJ2-3 | TRBV7-6 | 15 | TGTGCCAGCAGCTCGGGACAGGGAATAACAGATACGCAGTATTTT | CASSSGQGITDTQYF
TRBD1 | many | TRBJ2-7 | TRBV14 | 15 | TGTGCCAGCAGCTGGGGAACAGGGGCGCCCTACGAGCAGTACTTC | CASSWGTGAPYEQYF
TRBD1 | many | TRBJ1-5 | TRBV12-3/TRBV12-4 | 17 | TGTGCCAGCAGTCTAGACAGGGGGGTGATGGACAATCAGCCCCAGCATTTT | CASSLDRGVMDNQPQHF
TRBD1 | . | TRBJ2-7 | TRBV9 | 13 | TGTGCCAGCAGCTCGGGACAGTCCTACGAGCAGTACTTC | CASSSGQSYEQYF
. | many | TRBJ1-1 | TRBV7-2 | 14 | TGTGCCAGCGGTACAGGGAAAGGTCGGACTGAAGCTTTCTTT | CASGTGKGRTEAFF
TRBD1 | many | TRBJ1-1 | TRBV7-6 | 16 | TGTGCCAGCAGCCCTATACCGGGACAGATGAACACTGAAGCTTTCTTT | CASSPIPGQMNTEAFF
. | many | TRBJ2-7 | TRBV28 | 13 | TGTGCCAGCACGAACGGGGGCTCCTACGAGCAGTACTTC | CASTNGGSYEQYF
TRBD1 | many | TRBJ2-1 | TRBV2 | 13 | TGTGCCAGCAGTGAAACAGGGGGGAATGAGCAGTTCTTC | CASSETGGNEQFF
. | few | TRBJ2-2 | TRBV27 | 15 | TGTGCCAGCAGTTGGAGGAGAACGAACACCGGGGAGCTGTTTTTT | CASSWRRTNTGELFF
. | many | TRBJ2-7 | TRBV11-2 | 14 | TGTGCCAGCAGCCTCAGAACAGGGTCCAACGAGCAGTACTTC | CASSLRTGSNEQYF
TRBD1 | few | TRBJ1-4 | TRBV6-6 | 16 | TGTGCCGCTCAGCCCTTCCAGGGGGCTAATAATGAAAAACTGTTTTTT | CAAQPFQGANNEKLFF
TRBD1 | . | TRBJ1-5 | TRBV18 | 15 | TGTGCCAGCTCACCGGACAGGCCCGGCCCGGGGACCCAGCATTTT | CASSPDRPGPGTQHF
. | . | TRBJ1-2 | TRBV11-1 | 16 | TGTGCCAGCAGCTATCTCCGGACAGCCTCTAACTATGGCTACACCTTC | CASSYLRTASNYGYTF
. | . | TRBJ1-5 | TRBV7-8 | 16 | TGTGCCAGCAGCTTAGGTCCCCGGGGAAGGAATCAGCCCCAGCATTTT | CASSLGPRGRNQPQHF
. | many | TRBJ1-1 | TRBV11-2 | 13 | TGTGCCAGCAGCCCTCAGGGATGGACTGAAGCTTTCTTT | CASSPQGWTEAFF
. | . | TRBJ2-5 | TRBV2 | 13 | TGTGCCAGCAGCGGGACGCAACAAGAGACCCAGTACTTC | CASSGTQQETQYF
. | few | TRBJ2-5 | TRBV15 | 15 | TGTGCCACCAGCAGAGATCTTGCGGTTCAAGAGACCCAGTACTTC | CATSRDLAVQETQYF
. | many | TRBJ2-5 | TRBV7-8 | 15 | TGTGCCAGCAGCTTAGATCAGGGTAGTGGAGAGACCCAGTACTTC | CASSLDQGSGETQYF
. | many | TRBJ2-3 | TRBV28 | 18 | TGTGCCAGCAGTTTTGGGGTCTCTCCGCGTGCTAGCACAGATACGCAGTATTTT | CASSFGVSPRASTDTQYF
TRBD2 | . | TRBJ2-1 | TRBV7-3 | 13 | TGTGCCAGCAGCGCTAGCGGGTTTAATGAGCAGTTCTTC | CASSASGFNEQFF
TRBD2 | . | TRBJ2-6 | TRBV28 | 16 | TGTGCCAGCACCCTAGCGGGGAACTCTGGGGCCAACGTCCTGACTTTC | CASTLAGNSGANVLTF
. | once | TRBJ1-2 | TRBV20-1 | 17 | TGCAGTGCTAGAGGCCACTGGGGGTCCAGCCCCGCCTATGGCTACACCTTC | CSARGHWGSSPAYGYTF
. | . | TRBJ2-2 | TRBV18 | 15 | TGTGCCAGCTCACCACGCAGGGACCGCACCGGGGAGCTGTTTTTT | CASSPRRDRTGELFF
. | . | TRBJ1-1 | TRBV7-9 | 18 | TGTGCCAGCAGCTTTATCGCGGCGGGCAGGGGAGGCTACACTGAAGCTTTCTTT | CASSFIAAGRGGYTEAFF
TRBD1 | many | TRBJ2-7 | TRBV2 | 14 | TGTGCCAGCCATCTGACAGGGGGGTCCTACGAGCAGTACTTC | CASHLTGGSYEQYF
. | . | TRBJ2-2 | TRBV2 | 14 | TGTGCCATACCGGGACCCAGGAACACCGGGGAGCTGTTTTTT | CAIPGPRNTGELFF
. | few | TRBJ2-3 | TRBV7-4 | 14 | TGTGCCAGCAGCTTAGCGGGGAGCGGAGATACGCAGTATTTT | CASSLAGSGDTQYF
. | once | TRBJ2-1 | TRBV19 | 11 | TGTGCCAGTAGTATCTACGATGAGCAGTTCTTC | CASSIYDEQFF
TRBD1 | many | TRBJ2-7 | TRBV7-2 | 15 | TGTGCCAGCAGCTTAGGACAGGGAAGTGACTACGAGCAGTACTTC | CASSLGQGSDYEQYF
. | few | TRBJ1-5 | TRBV6-2/TRBV6-3 | 15 | TGTGCCAGCAGTTACTCGAGACTGATCAATCAGCCCCAGCATTTT | CASSYSRLINQPQHF
. | few | TRBJ1-3 | TRBV14 | 15 | TGTGCCAGCAGCCAAGGATCCAGCTCTGGAAACACCATATATTTT | CASSQGSSSGNTIYF
. | . | TRBJ2-1 | TRBV7-2 | 13 | TGTGCCAGCAGCCTTAACCCTGGGAATGAGCAGTTCTTC | CASSLNPGNEQFF
. | few | TRBJ2-5 | TRBV2 | 15 | TGTGCCAGCAGTGAAGCGTGGGGGCCAGAAGAGACCCAGTACTTC | CASSEAWGPEETQYF
. | many | TRBJ1-2 | TRBV7-2 | 14 | TGTGCCAGCAGCTTAGAACAGGGTAACTATGGCTACACCTTC | CASSLEQGNYGYTF
TRBD2 | many | TRBJ2-5 | TRBV7-2 | 18 | TGTGCCAGCAGCTTAGACGGTGCTAGCGGGAGGCCCCAAGAGACCCAGTACTTC | CASSLDGASGRPQETQYF
. | many | TRBJ2-1 | TRBV19 | 16 | TGTGCCAGTAGTACCCCCGAGGCGGGCTCCTACAATGAGCAGTTCTTC | CASSTPEAGSYNEQFF
. | . | TRBJ2-7 | TRBV29-1 | 15 | TGCAGCGTTGAAGATCGGCGGTTGAACTCCTACGAGCAGTACTTC | CSVEDRRLNSYEQYF
TRBD1 | many | TRBJ2-7 | TRBV14 | 15 | TGTGCCAGCAGCCAAGTTACAGACAGGGGCAACGAGCAGTACTTC | CASSQVTDRGNEQYF
TRBD2 | few | TRBJ2-3 | TRBV6-2/TRBV6-3 | 18 | TGTGCCAGCAGTTACTCGGCCCTTTCTAGCGGGAGCCGGGATACGCAGTATTTT | CASSYSALSSGSRDTQYF
. | . | TRBJ2-1 | TRBV9 | 15 | TGTGCCAGCAGCGTTAGCGGAGGCTCCTACAATGAGCAGTTCTTC | CASSVSGGSYNEQFF
. | . | TRBJ2-7 | TRBV15 | 14 | TGTGCCACCAGCAGAGATTGGCCACCGGGCGAGCAGTACTTC | CATSRDWPPGEQYF
. | . | TRBJ1-2 | TRBV23-1 | 16 | TGCGCCAGCAGTCAACCCGGACGGCTCCGAGTCTCTGGCTACACCTTC | CASSQPGRLRVSGYTF
TRBD1 | . | TRBJ1-2 | TRBV10-3 | 14 | TGTGCCATCAGTGAGTCGGGACAGGGGTCCGGCTACACCTTC | CAISESGQGSGYTF